Here is one T cell receptor (beta chain) with its context. All of the donors resided in Nashville, Tennessee, and each was a Caucasian adult. V lost 3 bases and J 5 bases, leaving 6 bases between the germline ends. The length of the CDR3 is 11 residues. Germline V gene lookup returns CDR1 GTSNPN and CDR2 SVGIG (reference sequence). The data stem from a study of shared clonotypes between healthy human individuals. Produced via immunoSEQ multiplex PCR; TCRdb's table is partial and in-frame only. The sample has some 1 million clones, about 75% seen once. This sequence was found in a man younger than 30 in good health. V gene TRBV30 combines with J gene TRBJ2-3, with D hard to call. The sequenced sample was memory CD4+ T cells sorted from blood. The subset was: CD45RA-negative fraction. This CDR3 is CAWSVRDTQYF. The CDR3 nucleotides read TGTGCCTGGAGCGTAAGAGATACGCAGTATTTT.